This TCR beta chain is drawn from a study of T cell responses to AZD1222 COVID-19 vaccine. The data were produced by immunoSEQ multiplex PCR, yet TCRdb's version contains in-frame clones alone and is incomplete. The table shows tens of thousands of clones, with roughly 90% occurring only once. Comments on this clone: The antigen remains undetermined.

Study-wide results and caveats: Breadth and depth of Spike-specific TCRs rose after two AZD1222 doses. Regions 160-218 and 743-854 dominated among vaccine-associated CD4 TCRs spanning spike. Only a handful of people who got AZD1222 tested seropositive at baseline.

Germline CDR1 SNHLY, CDR2 FYNNEI. The junction had 5 bases not matched to a gene; V was cut back by 4 bases and J by 6 bases. This CDR3 is built from 13 residues. Source: peripheral blood, taken 28 days after the second AZD1222 dose. The TCR originated in an adult who received the AZD1222 COVID-19 vaccine. The genes are TRBV2 and TRBJ1-2, with 7 positions matching TRBD1. CDR3: CASSVARGNGYTF. The CDR3 DNA reads as TGTGCCAGCAGTGTTGCCAGGGGGAATGGCTACACCTTC.